Listed below are T cell receptor beta chains from one sample, sequenced in a study of blood T cells in healthy people across ages. TCRdb called the 5' RACE reads again in MiXCR, with one record for every CDR3 protein. The sample carries about 1.6 million distinct CDR3 sequences, almost 35% recorded once. Sequencing was performed on blood. These receptor sequences come from a woman aged 30 to 39 in good health. CDR3s include the opening cysteine and the closing phenylalanine or tryptophan. D genes are given only for firm matches. Some rows have no size entry. The others give once, few or many, or a class for an expanded clone.

TRBV20-1,-,once,TRBJ1-2,CSARSGEANYGYTF,TGCAGTGCTAGATCGGGGGAAGCTAACTATGGCTACACCTTC
TRBV6-5,TRBD1,many,TRBJ2-7,CASRMDRGIEQYF,TGTGCCAGCAGGATGGACAGGGGGATCGAGCAGTACTTC
TRBV27,TRBD2,many,TRBJ2-7,CASSSGTSGYEQYF,TGTGCCAGCAGTTCCGGGACTAGCGGCTACGAGCAGTACTTC
TRBV2,TRBD2,-,TRBJ2-3,CASRAGRSDTQYF,TGTGCCAGCAGAGCGGGACGTTCAGATACGCAGTATTTT
TRBV5-1,-,few,TRBJ1-1,CASNPDPGWGTEAFF,TGCGCCAGCAACCCTGATCCAGGGTGGGGCACTGAAGCTTTCTTT
TRBV5-1,-,once,TRBJ2-7,CASSLENAYEQYF,TGCGCCAGCAGCTTGGAGAACGCCTACGAGCAGTACTTC
TRBV4-1,TRBD2,many,TRBJ2-7,CASSQTAGGFTYEQYF,TGCGCCAGCAGCCAGACAGCGGGAGGCTTTACCTACGAGCAGTACTTC
TRBV29-1,TRBD1,-,TRBJ2-7,CSVTGTGSYEQYF,TGCAGCGTTACCGGGACAGGGAGCTACGAGCAGTACTTC
TRBV5-4,TRBD2,few,TRBJ2-1,CASSERAGGWNEQFF,TGTGCCAGCAGCGAAAGAGCGGGAGGTTGGAATGAGCAGTTCTTC
TRBV7-9,-,-,TRBJ1-1,CASSLGRQVAEAFF,TGTGCCAGCAGCTTAGGCAGGCAGGTCGCTGAAGCTTTCTTT
TRBV2,-,-,TRBJ2-2,CASSEARANTGELFF,TGTGCCAGCAGTGAAGCGAGAGCGAACACCGGGGAGCTGTTTTTT
TRBV20-1,-,-,TRBJ2-7,CSADSRSGVPYEQYF,TGCAGTGCAGACAGCAGGTCGGGGGTTCCCTACGAGCAGTACTTC
TRBV12-3/TRBV12-4,-,few,TRBJ2-2,CASSSYANTGELFF,TGTGCCAGCAGTTCATACGCGAACACCGGGGAGCTGTTTTTT
TRBV4-1,-,few,TRBJ2-5,CASSQGTEGPKEQYF,TGCGCCAGCAGCCAAGGAACGGAAGGGCCTAAGGAGCAGTACTTC
TRBV20-1,-,few,TRBJ2-1,CSAIEGGATSYNEQFF,TGCAGTGCCATAGAGGGGGGGGCAACCTCCTACAATGAGCAGTTCTTC
TRBV7-9,TRBD2,-,TRBJ2-4,CASSETGTSGISEQYF,TGTGCCAGCAGCGAAACCGGGACTAGCGGGATCTCGGAGCAGTACTTC
TRBV20-1,-,few,TRBJ1-2,CSARNMGGYTF,TGCAGTGCTAGAAATATGGGGGGCTACACCTTC
TRBV6-5,-,-,TRBJ2-2,CASRRPGGELFF,TGTGCCAGCAGAAGACCGGGCGGGGAGCTGTTTTTT
TRBV9,TRBD2,-,TRBJ2-7,CASSLGQTSAGGPSGEQYF,TGTGCCAGCAGCCTAGGACAGACGTCAGCGGGAGGGCCTTCAGGGGAGCAGTACTTC
TRBV20-1,TRBD1,-,TRBJ1-1,CSADRANAEAFF,TGCAGTGCGGACAGGGCGAACGCTGAAGCTTTCTTT
TRBV28,TRBD1,-,TRBJ2-3,CASRKGQGGSGRTDTQYF,TGTGCCAGCAGAAAAGGACAGGGCGGCAGCGGTCGCACAGATACGCAGTATTTT
TRBV4-1,-,-,TRBJ1-1,CASSQEVGGTEAFF,TGCGCCAGCAGCCAAGAGGTAGGGGGCACTGAAGCTTTCTTT
TRBV21-1,-,-,TRBJ1-1,CASSRNGRMTNTEAFF,TGTGCCAGCAGCAGGAACGGACGGATGACGAACACTGAAGCTTTCTTT
TRBV5-4,TRBD1,-,TRBJ2-3,CASSPRQGAKDTQYF,TGTGCCAGCAGTCCCAGACAGGGGGCAAAAGATACGCAGTATTTT
TRBV4-1,-,many,TRBJ2-4,CASSQDAAGAKNIQYF,TGCGCCAGCAGCCAAGATGCCGCGGGAGCCAAAAACATTCAGTACTTC
TRBV4-2,-,-,TRBJ2-7,CASSQEVSGNYEQYF,TGTGCCAGCAGCCAAGAAGTGTCAGGGAACTACGAGCAGTACTTC
TRBV12-3/TRBV12-4,-,few,TRBJ2-7,CASSSASDSYEQYF,TGTGCCAGCAGTTCTGCCTCCGATTCCTACGAGCAGTACTTC